This is a list of T cell receptor beta chains from one sample in a study of T-cell memory formation after mild COVID-19. TCRdb processed the 5' RACE reads anew with MiXCR; each CDR3 protein has one entry. The sample carries 450,000 to 650,000 distinct CDR3 sequences, just over 20% recorded once. The sample was PBMCs or a T cell subset sorted from them (not recorded which). Receptor source: an adult woman who had mild COVID-19 (a few samples of this study predate the infection). Cell type and time point are not known. The CDR3 runs from the conserved cysteine through the conserved F or W. The D gene is left open where the match is weak. Clone sizes are given selectively: once, few, many, or a class where the clone is expanded.

>.|.|TRBJ1-1|TRBV7-2
CASAPGRRLNVGAFF
TGTGCATCGGCCCCGGGACGGCGCCTTAATGTGGGCGCTTTCTTT
>.|.|TRBJ1-1|TRBV11-3
CASSRSGGREYTEAFF
TGTGCCAGCAGCCGGAGCGGGGGCAGGGAGTACACTGAAGCTTTCTTT
>.|.|TRBJ1-1|TRBV21-1
CASSNLSVVTEAFF
TGTGCCAGCAGCAATTTATCGGTCGTCACTGAAGCTTTCTTT
>.|.|TRBJ2-7|TRBV5-4
CASDVVRVRYEQYF
TGTGCCAGCGATGTGGTACGGGTTCGGTACGAGCAGTACTTC
>few|TRBD1|TRBJ1-1|TRBV9
CASSVEDRGPDTEAFF
TGTGCCAGCAGCGTAGAGGACAGGGGACCAGACACTGAAGCTTTCTTT
>few|TRBD1|TRBJ2-6|TRBV6-5
CASSYSKGGASGANVLTF
TGTGCCAGCAGTTACAGTAAAGGGGGCGCTTCTGGGGCCAACGTCCTGACTTTC
>few|TRBD1|TRBJ2-5|TRBV29-1
CSVEDWGTGTKTQYF
TGCAGCGTTGAAGATTGGGGGACAGGGACGAAGACCCAGTACTTC
>.|.|TRBJ2-1|TRBV7-6
CASSPTGWGGNEQFF
TGTGCCAGCAGCCCTACAGGTTGGGGAGGCAATGAGCAGTTCTTC
>.|.|TRBJ2-7|TRBV5-5
CASSLVGVGAYEQYF
TGTGCCAGCAGCTTGGTCGGTGTCGGGGCCTACGAGCAGTACTTC
>.|.|TRBJ1-2|TRBV20-1
CSARDNRRIYGYTF
TGCAGTGCTAGAGATAATAGGCGTATCTATGGCTACACCTTC
>.|.|TRBJ1-1|TRBV6-2/TRBV6-3
CASSHSPLRADTEAFF
TGTGCCAGCAGCCACAGTCCGCTCAGGGCCGACACTGAAGCTTTCTTT